The 16 T cell receptor beta chains reported below all come from one sample, sequenced in a study of cytomegalovirus exposure and HLA in healthy donors. Use of 60 Vbeta and 13 Jbeta primers characterized the PCR. The assay was immunoSEQ multiplex PCR, and TCRdb's table has in-frame clones only and misses some. The table includes more than 110,000 clones, approximately 80% detected once. Sequencing was carried out using PBMCs. These TCRs come from a male donor in good health and CMV-seronegative.

The chain links TRBV6-5 to TRBJ2-1; D remains ambiguous. Between the trimmed V and J ends, which lost 3 bases and 10 bases, there was a span of 19 bases. The CDR3 consists of 15 residues. Per germline, CDR1 MNHEY and CDR2 SVGAGI. CDR3 protein: CASSYGSAPPREQFF. The CDR3 nucleotides read TGTGCCAGCAGTTATGGGTCGGCACCCCCCAGGGAGCAGTTCTTC.

CDR3 in amino acids: CASSRPRGASYEQYF. The CDR3 region has the DNA TGTGCCAGCAGCCGACCCCGTGGGGCCTCCTACGAGCAGTACTTC. The chain uses TRBV6-5 and TRBJ2-7, with a possible D match to TRBD1 (5 bases). Per the germline V gene, CDR1 is MNHEY and CDR2 is SVGAGI. Trimming removed 6 bases from V and 0 bases from J, with 15 bases in between. The CDR3 has 15 amino acids.

The V and J genes are TRBV6-1 and TRBJ1-2; D perhaps matches TRBD1 (6 bases). The germline CDR1 and CDR2 sequences are MNHNS and SASEGT. V was pared by 8 bases and J by 8 bases, with 12 bases between. This CDR3 has 11 amino acids. The CDR3 bases are TGTGCCAGCTCTACAGGGTTCGGCTACACCTTC. Residues: CASSTGFGYTF.

The V call is TRBV29-1, the J call TRBJ2-7; 10 bases line up with TRBD2. Per the germline V gene, CDR1 is SQVTM and CDR2 is ANQGSEA. The CDR3 is made up of 14 amino acids. V shed 6 bases, J shed 0 bases, and the junction held 5 bases outside the gene matches. Here the CDR3 reads CSVAPSGSSYEQYF. As DNA, the CDR3 is TGCAGCGTAGCCCCTAGCGGGAGCTCCTACGAGCAGTACTTC.

V usage is TRBV7-2 and J usage is TRBJ2-2; D may be TRBD1 (5 bases). V shed 1 base and J shed 3 bases, with 6 bases lying between them. The CDR3 totals 14 residues. Germline V CDR1 and CDR2: SGHTA, FQGNSA. CDR3 coding DNA: TGTGCCAGCAGCTTAGTACAGGACACCGGGGAGCTGTTTTTT. Amino acid sequence: CASSLVQDTGELFF.

The chain employs TRBV6-5 and TRBJ2-5; 9 bases fit TRBD2. The J call may not be correct, given that the DNA end is closer to TRBJ2-7. This CDR3 comprises 14 residues. Germline values: CDR1 MNHEY, CDR2 SVGAGI. CDR3 protein: CASSFSGRSYEQYF. As DNA, the CDR3 is TGTGCCAGCAGTTTTAGCGGGAGAAGCTACGAGCAGTACTTC.

This chain links TRBV6-5 with TRBJ1-2; the D gene is possibly TRBD1 (5 bases). CDR3 length equals 13 residues. The V end lost 6 bases, the J end lost 8 bases, and 16 bases lay between the germline ends. Germline CDR1 MNHEY, CDR2 SVGAGI. In DNA form, the CDR3 reads TGTGCCAGCAGACCGGGGGGAGAGCGGGGCTACACCTTC. Translation gives CASRPGGERGYTF.

The chain is built from TRBV11-2 and TRBJ2-1; tentative D call: TRBD2 (5 bases). This CDR3 comprises 13 residues. Germline V gene lookup returns CDR1 SGHAT and CDR2 FQNNGV. Trimming took 7 bases from V and 5 from J, leaving 12 bases between them. The CDR3 region is CASMADYNNEQFF. CDR3 bases: TGTGCCAGCATGGCAGACTACAACAATGAGCAGTTCTTC.

This chain connects TRBV5-8 to TRBJ1-1; the D gene is possibly TRBD1 (5 bases). Germline-derived CDR1 and CDR2 are SGHTS and YDEGEE. V was trimmed by 3 bases and J by 8 bases, leaving 11 bases between them. The CDR3 runs 12 residues. The CDR3 coding sequence is TGTGCCAGCAGCTCGGGACTGATCGAAGCTTTCTTT. Translation: CASSSGLIEAFF.

The chain employs TRBV5-8 and TRBJ1-2, with 7 bases aligning to TRBD1. V gave up 0 bases and J gave up 1 base; unmatched junction bases: 0. There are 14 residues in the CDR3. Per germline, CDR1 SGHTS and CDR2 YDEGEE. In nucleotides, the CDR3 is TGTGCCAGCAGCTTGGGACAGGGTAACTATGGCTACACCTTC. Residues: CASSLGQGNYGYTF.

The J gene is TRBJ1-2, the V gene TRBV7-2, with 7 bases fitting TRBD1. Germline CDR1 and CDR2: SGHTA and FQGNSA. V dropped 5 bases and J dropped 2; count of bases not matched to a gene: 2. This CDR3 comprises 13 residues. This CDR3 is CASSPDRNYGYTF. The CDR3 nucleotides read TGTGCCAGCAGCCCGGACAGGAACTATGGCTACACCTTC.

This chain uses TRBV28 with TRBJ1-2; D is uncertain. The CDR3 is 18 residues long. Per the germline V gene, CDR1 is MDHEN and CDR2 is SYDVKM. Trimming took off 5 bases at V and 3 bases at J, with 25 bases between the two ends. The CDR3 region has the DNA TGTGCCAGCAGTAGCGCTCCTATCTCCTCGGCGGGTCACTATGGCTACACCTTC. As protein: CASSSAPISSAGHYGYTF.

This clone has just one count. Written as DNA, the CDR3 is TGTGCCAGCAGACCAGAACTAGCAGTAGATACGCAGTATTTT. Residues: CASRPELAVDTQYF. The rearrangement joins TRBV6-1 to TRBJ2-3; D is perhaps TRBD2 (6 bases). The CDR3 sequence is 14 residues long. V dropped 6 bases and J dropped 5 bases, with 15 bases sitting between them. Germline V gene sequence: CDR1 MNHNS, CDR2 SASEGT.

The J gene is TRBJ1-1, the V gene TRBV14; 7 bases match TRBD1. V was clipped by 4 bases and J by 8 bases; unmatched bases: 7. Per germline, CDR1 SGHDN and CDR2 FVKESK. The CDR3 loop spans 13 amino acids. In DNA form, the CDR3 reads TGTGCCAGCAGCCGAACTAGGGACAGAGAAGCTTTCTTT. This gives the protein CASSRTRDREAFF. The whole variable domain, filled in from reference TRBV14 and TRBJ1-1, reads EAGVTQFPSHSVIEKGQTVTLRCDPISGHDNLYWYRRVMGKEIKFLLHFVKESKQDESGMPNNRFLAERTGGTYSTLKVQPAELEDSGVYFCASSRTRDREAFFGQGTRLTVV.

The chain uses TRBV10-3 and TRBJ2-2, with TRBD2 matching over 12 bases. Germline CDR1 reads ENHRY; CDR2 reads SYGVKD. V dropped 9 bases and J dropped 4; count of bases not matched to a gene: 9. This CDR3 spans 16 amino acids. CDR3 nucleotides: TGTGCCATTAAGTCCGGGACTAGCGGGTTCACCGGGGAGCTGTTTTTT. Amino acid sequence: CAIKSGTSGFTGELFF.

This clone was seen a single time. This sequence joins TRBV2 and TRBJ2-1, with TRBD2 identical over 7 bases. This CDR3 has 14 amino acids. V lost 6 bases and J lost 5; bases outside the gene matches: 7. CDR1 and CDR2 (germline): SNHLY, FYNNEI. CDR3 sequence (DNA): TGTGCCAGCAGGCGGACTAGACTCGACAATGAGCAGTTCTTC. It codes for CASRRTRLDNEQFF.